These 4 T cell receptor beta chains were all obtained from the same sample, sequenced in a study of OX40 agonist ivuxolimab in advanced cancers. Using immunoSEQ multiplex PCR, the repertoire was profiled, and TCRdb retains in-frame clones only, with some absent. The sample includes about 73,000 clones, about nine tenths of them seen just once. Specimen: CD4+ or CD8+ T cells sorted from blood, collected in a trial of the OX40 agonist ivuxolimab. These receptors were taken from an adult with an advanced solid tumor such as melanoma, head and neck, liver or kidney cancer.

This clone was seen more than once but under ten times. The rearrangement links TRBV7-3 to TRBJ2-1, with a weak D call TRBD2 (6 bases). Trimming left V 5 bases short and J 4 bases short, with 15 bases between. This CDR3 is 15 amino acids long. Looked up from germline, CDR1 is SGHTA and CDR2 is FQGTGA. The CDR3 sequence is CASSETRASYNEQFF. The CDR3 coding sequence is TGTGCCAGCAGCGAGACTAGAGCGAGTTACAATGAGCAGTTCTTC.

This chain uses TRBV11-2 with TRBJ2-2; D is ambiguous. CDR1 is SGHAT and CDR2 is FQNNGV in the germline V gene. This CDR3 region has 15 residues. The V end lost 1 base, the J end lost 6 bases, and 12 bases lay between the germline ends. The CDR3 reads CASSLGPLPAGELFF. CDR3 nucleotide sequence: TGTGCCAGCAGCTTAGGGCCCCTCCCAGCCGGGGAGCTGTTTTTT.

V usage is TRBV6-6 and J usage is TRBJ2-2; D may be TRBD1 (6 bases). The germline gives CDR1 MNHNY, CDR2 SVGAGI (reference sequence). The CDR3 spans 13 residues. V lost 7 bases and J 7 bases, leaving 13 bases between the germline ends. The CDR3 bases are TGTGCCAGCAACCTACAGGGTGGCGGGGAGCTGTTTTTT. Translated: CASNLQGGGELFF.

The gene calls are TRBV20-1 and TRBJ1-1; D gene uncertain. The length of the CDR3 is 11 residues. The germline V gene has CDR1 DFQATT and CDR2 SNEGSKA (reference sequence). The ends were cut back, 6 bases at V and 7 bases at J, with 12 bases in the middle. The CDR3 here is CSAAGGLEAFF. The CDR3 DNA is TGCAGTGCGGCAGGAGGCCTTGAAGCTTTCTTT.